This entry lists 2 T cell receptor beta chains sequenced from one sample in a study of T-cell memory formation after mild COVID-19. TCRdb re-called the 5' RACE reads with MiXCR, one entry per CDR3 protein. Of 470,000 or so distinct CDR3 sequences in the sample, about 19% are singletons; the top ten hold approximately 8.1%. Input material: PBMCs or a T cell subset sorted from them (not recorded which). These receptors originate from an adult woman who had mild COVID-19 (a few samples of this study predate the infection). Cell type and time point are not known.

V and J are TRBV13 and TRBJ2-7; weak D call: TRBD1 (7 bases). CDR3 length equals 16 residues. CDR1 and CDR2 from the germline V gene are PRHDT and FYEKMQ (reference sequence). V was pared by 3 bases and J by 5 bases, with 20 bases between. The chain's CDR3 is CASSLGPEGAKHEQYF. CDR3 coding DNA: TGTGCCAGCAGCTTGGGCCCGGAGGGGGCAAAGCACGAGCAGTACTTC.

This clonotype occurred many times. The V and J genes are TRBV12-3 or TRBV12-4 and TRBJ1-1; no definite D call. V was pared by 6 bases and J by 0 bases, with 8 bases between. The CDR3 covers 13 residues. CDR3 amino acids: CASSLSLNTEAFF. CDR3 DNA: TGTGCCAGCAGCTTAAGCCTGAACACTGAAGCTTTCTTT.